Following are 27 T cell receptor beta chains from one sample sequenced in a study of T cell changes during pregnancy in multiple sclerosis (dated by TCRdb to the late 2010s). The library was made by the immunoSEQ multiplex PCR assay. TCRdb took over this immuneACCESS table, retaining in-frame rearrangements with V and J assigned. Such tables are incomplete; in checked studies, under half of the missing clones stem from an unresolved V gene, and the remainder is unexplained. The sample table shows around 71,000 clones, and approximately 90% are seen once. Of the sample, approximately 1.1% falls within the top ten clones. Sequences were derived from peripheral blood, sampled in the third trimester of pregnancy. Source of these receptors: a female donor with multiple sclerosis, enrolled in a pregnancy study.

The genes are TRBV28 and TRBJ2-2; tentative D call: TRBD1 (6 bases). Trimming shortened V by 8 bases and J by 6 bases, and 19 bases separated the two germline ends. Germline V lookup: CDR1 MDHEN, CDR2 SYDVKM. CDR3 length: 15 amino acids. The CDR3 DNA follows: TGTGCCAGCCACTTGGGGTCACAGGGTTCCGGGGAGCTGTTTTTT. Residues: CASHLGSQGSGELFF.

This chain uses TRBV28 with TRBJ1-1, with D uncertain. The V gene lost 5 bases and the J gene lost 7 bases, with 11 bases spanning the gap. The CDR3 covers 12 residues. Looked up from germline, CDR1 is MDHEN and CDR2 is SYDVKM. CDR3 sequence (DNA): TGTGCCAGCAGTCCCTCTAATCGTGAAGCTTTCTTT. Translation: CASSPSNREAFF.

The V gene is TRBV11-2, the J gene TRBJ2-3; D is undetermined. Deletions cut 3 bases from V and 0 bases from J, with 7 bases between. This CDR3 is 14 amino acids long. Germline lookup yields CDR1 SGHAT and CDR2 FQNNGV. The CDR3 sequence is CASSLTHSTDTQYF. The CDR3 DNA follows: TGTGCCAGCAGCTTGACTCACAGCACAGATACGCAGTATTTT.

This clone was picked up one time. J is TRBJ2-1 and V is TRBV28; D is undetermined. The CDR3 is 14 residues long. CDR1 and CDR2 from the germline V gene are MDHEN and SYDVKM. Trimming took off 10 bases at V and 0 bases at J, with 13 bases between the two ends. The CDR3 region is CATRPSGSYNEQFF. The CDR3, as DNA: TGTGCCACTAGGCCGTCGGGCTCCTACAATGAGCAGTTCTTC.

The chain couples TRBV7-3 to TRBJ2-5, with 9 bases fitting TRBD2. The germline gives CDR1 SGHTA, CDR2 FQGTGA. V gave up 4 bases and J gave up 1 base; unmatched junction bases: 4. This CDR3 contains 15 residues. The CDR3 reads CASSYSGRIQETQYF. The CDR3 DNA is TGTGCCAGCAGCTATAGCGGGAGAATCCAAGAGACCCAGTACTTC.

The gene calls are TRBV10-3 and TRBJ2-5; maybe TRBD1 (5 bases). The V gene's germline CDR1 is ENHRY and CDR2 SYGVKD. V lost 9 bases and J lost 1, with 12 bases in between. This CDR3 spans 13 amino acids. CDR3: CAINGQVQETQYF. In nucleotides, the CDR3 is TGTGCCATTAATGGACAAGTCCAAGAGACCCAGTACTTC.

The gene calls are TRBV9 and TRBJ2-3; the match to TRBD2 covers 8 bases. Losses at the gene ends were 7 bases for V and 4 bases for J; bases not matched to a gene: 8. Germline lookup yields CDR1 SGDLS and CDR2 YYNGEE. CDR3 length: 14 amino acids. Here the CDR3 reads CASSGGAGSDTQYF. The CDR3 DNA reads as TGTGCCAGCTCCGGGGGGGCCGGGTCAGATACGCAGTATTTT.

J is TRBJ2-5 and V is TRBV4-1; 7 positions match TRBD2. The CDR3 length is 15 residues. Germline values: CDR1 MGHRA, CDR2 YSYEKL. V was pared by 1 base and J by 5 bases, with 7 bases of the junction left unmatched. The CDR3 is CASSQGGGDGETQYF. The CDR3 nucleotides are TGCGCCAGCAGCCAAGGGGGGGGAGATGGGGAGACCCAGTACTTC.

This clone was counted once. The chain combines TRBV5-1 with TRBJ2-7; no reliable D call. The CDR3 is made up of 14 amino acids. Germline V gene data show CDR1 as SGHRS and CDR2 as YFSETQ. Trimming shortened V by 4 bases and J by 6 bases, and 17 bases separated the two germline ends. In nucleotides, the CDR3 is TGCGCCAGCAGCGACACCAATAACCTCGGCGAGCAGTACTTC. It specifies CASSDTNNLGEQYF.

The chain joins TRBV9 to TRBJ2-7; 11 bases are shared with TRBD1. V was pared by 3 bases and J by 3 bases, with 2 bases of the junction left unmatched. This CDR3 has 14 amino acids. Germline lookup yields CDR1 SGDLS and CDR2 YYNGEE. CDR3 coding DNA: TGTGCCAGCAGCGCCGGGACAGGGGGCTACGAGCAGTACTTC. It yields the protein CASSAGTGGYEQYF.

The chain's CDR3 is CASSFEYPTGREAVAFF. CDR3 nucleotides: TGTGCCAGCAGCTTCGAATACCCGACAGGTCGTGAGGCGGTAGCTTTCTTT. The chain is built from TRBV11-2 and TRBJ1-1, with D possibly TRBD1 on 6 matching bases. The CDR3 is 17 amino acids. Trimming took off 3 bases at V and 10 bases at J, with 27 bases between the two ends. Per the germline V gene, CDR1 is SGHAT and CDR2 is FQNNGV.

V usage is TRBV28 and J usage is TRBJ2-1, with unresolved D. Germline V lookup: CDR1 MDHEN, CDR2 SYDVKM. Trimming removed 4 bases from V and 8 bases from J, with 12 bases in between. The CDR3 is 13 amino acids. CDR3 region: CASSYPSGDEQFF. The CDR3 region has the DNA TGTGCCAGCAGTTACCCGTCCGGAGATGAGCAGTTCTTC.

Concerning this clone: Other nucleotide sequences in the sample specify the same CDR3. As DNA, the CDR3 is TGTGCCAGTAGTATACAGGGAGGTGGCTACACCTTC. This gives the protein CASSIQGGGYTF. The rearrangement uses TRBV19 and TRBJ1-2; perhaps TRBD1 as D (5 bases). The CDR3 contains 12 residues. Germline CDR1 and CDR2: LNHDA and SQIVND (reference sequence). V lost 2 bases and J lost 7, with 8 bases in between.

V usage is TRBV5-4 and J usage is TRBJ2-3; TRBD1 aligns across 7 bases. J lost 4 bases, V lost 0 bases, and 5 bases had no gene match. In germline, CDR1 is SGHNT, CDR2 YYREEE (reference sequence). The CDR3 runs to 15 residues. The CDR3 DNA sequence: TGTGCCAGCAGCTTGGAGGGGGCTGCGGCAGATACGCAGTATTTT. This translates into CASSLEGAAADTQYF.

V is TRBV7-9 and J is TRBJ1-2; 11 nucleotides match TRBD1. Germline V gene sequence: CDR1 SEHNR, CDR2 FQNEAQ (reference sequence). CDR3 length equals 17 residues. Losses at the gene ends were 5 bases for V and 4 bases for J; bases not matched to a gene: 12. This CDR3 reads CASSPWTGGLASYGYTF. CDR3 in DNA: TGTGCCAGCAGCCCCTGGACAGGGGGCCTCGCAAGCTATGGCTACACCTTC.

The rearrangement joins TRBV4-2 to TRBJ2-7, with TRBD2 matching over 8 bases. V gave up 3 bases and J gave up 1 base; unmatched junction bases: 2. This CDR3 comprises 14 residues. Germline loops: CDR1 LGHNA, CDR2 YNFKEQ. CDR3 protein: CASSQSGRSYEQYF. In nucleotides, the CDR3 is TGTGCCAGCAGCCAGAGCGGGAGATCCTACGAGCAGTACTTC.

This sequence joins TRBV7-2 and TRBJ2-7; maybe TRBD1 (6 bases). This CDR3 comprises 11 residues. Trimming stripped 5 bases from V and 10 bases from J, with 12 bases between. Germline lookup yields CDR1 SGHTA and CDR2 FQGNSA. The CDR3 nucleotides are TGTGCCAGCAGCGCGGACAGCCCCCAGTACTTC. It is translated as CASSADSPQYF.

V and J are TRBV6-6 and TRBJ1-1; TRBD1 might be the D (5 bases). Deletions cut 6 bases from V and 4 bases from J, with 15 bases between. The CDR3 contains 14 residues. Germline assignment: CDR1 MNHNY and CDR2 SVGAGI (reference sequence). The CDR3 DNA sequence: TGTGCCAGCAGCTTGTCAGGGACTACCACTGAAGCTTTCTTT. Translating it yields CASSLSGTTTEAFF.

The genes are TRBV10-3 and TRBJ2-1; D not resolved. CDR3 length: 13 residues. Trimming removed 8 bases at V and 2 bases at J, with 10 bases between. Germline CDR1 and CDR2: ENHRY and SYGVKD. This CDR3 reads CAIRRSPYNEQFF. CDR3 DNA sequence: TGTGCCATCCGGCGGAGCCCCTACAATGAGCAGTTCTTC.

The rearrangement joins TRBV28 to TRBJ1-4; D call uncertain. Germline V gene lookup returns CDR1 MDHEN and CDR2 SYDVKM. The ends were cut back, 8 bases at V and 2 bases at J, with 15 bases in the middle. The CDR3 is 15 amino acids. CDR3 region: CASSFLQATNEKLFF. In DNA, the CDR3 is TGTGCCAGCTCGTTTCTCCAGGCCACTAATGAAAAACTGTTTTTT.

For the CDR3, the DNA is TGTGCCAGCAGCACATTAAACACCATATATTTT. It translates to CASSTLNTIYF. V usage is TRBV5-5 and J usage is TRBJ1-3; no reliable D call. This CDR3 comprises 11 residues. CDR1 is SGHKS and CDR2 is YYEKEE in the germline V gene (reference sequence). The germline V and J ends were trimmed by 4 bases and 6 bases, with 5 bases remaining between them.

The chain uses TRBV11-2 and TRBJ2-7, with D uncertain. The CDR3 has 11 residues. CDR1 SGHAT and CDR2 FQNNGV come from the germline V gene. V lost 2 bases, J lost 5 bases, and 4 bases lay in between. The CDR3 sequence: CASSLSHEQYF. CDR3 in DNA: TGTGCCAGCAGCTTAAGCCACGAGCAGTACTTC.

This clone was seen only once. The chain employs TRBV9 and TRBJ2-7; tentative D call: TRBD2 (6 bases). Germline V gene lookup returns CDR1 SGDLS and CDR2 YYNGEE. The V and J ends lost 2 bases and 3 bases respectively, with 12 bases between them. This CDR3 comprises 14 residues. CDR3: CASSVSTGGYEQYF. CDR3 DNA sequence: TGTGCCAGCAGCGTTAGTACCGGGGGCTACGAGCAGTACTTC.

The chain carries TRBV5-1 and TRBJ2-3, with a weak D call TRBD2 (5 bases). The CDR3 extends over 15 amino acids. V dropped 5 bases and J dropped 0 bases, with 13 bases sitting between them. Germline V CDR1 and CDR2: SGHRS, YFSETQ. DNA for the CDR3: TGCGCCAGCAGTGAAGGACGGGGTAGCACAGATACGCAGTATTTT. It yields the protein CASSEGRGSTDTQYF.

The chain links TRBV30 to TRBJ1-2, with TRBD1 identical over 10 bases. CDR3 length equals 14 residues. V was clipped by 2 bases and J by 8 bases; unmatched bases: 8. Germline V gives CDR1 GTSNPN, CDR2 SVGIG (reference sequence). The DNA of the CDR3 is TGTGCCTGGAGTACGGGACAGGGGCAACGAGGCTACACCTTC. As protein: CAWSTGQGQRGYTF.

This chain uses TRBV28 with TRBJ1-1; perhaps TRBD1 as D (5 bases). Germline V gives CDR1 MDHEN, CDR2 SYDVKM. CDR3 length: 15 amino acids. V lost 6 bases, J lost 6 bases, and 20 bases lay in between. The CDR3 sequence is CASRAGRGRYPEAFF. The CDR3 nucleotides read TGTGCCAGCAGGGCGGGGAGGGGCAGGTACCCTGAAGCTTTCTTT.

The V and J genes are TRBV7-2 and TRBJ2-7; D is perhaps TRBD1 (6 bases). Germline values: CDR1 SGHTA, CDR2 FQGNSA. V lost 1 base and J lost 2, with 18 bases in between. The CDR3 has 17 amino acids. CDR3 region: CASSLVVTGLRPYEQYF. CDR3 DNA sequence: TGTGCCAGCAGCTTAGTAGTCACAGGGCTGAGGCCCTACGAGCAGTACTTC.